Sequencing of this T cell receptor beta chain was carried out in a study of Siglec-9 on CD8 T cells in melanoma (dated by TCRdb to between 2017 and 2020). Background on the whole study: The study investigated Siglec-9 expression on CD8+ T cells and the role of Siglec-9 in regulating T cells in the melanoma tumor microenvironment. Broad study findings and their caveats: According to the reported findings, Siglec-9 marked and regulated a subset of effector memory CD8+ T cells that seemed to build up inside melanoma tumors.

The library was produced with the immunoSEQ multiplex PCR assay. TCRdb limited this immuneACCESS table to in-frame rearrangements with V and J called. A share of clones is missing; checked studies link under half to unresolved V genes, and the rest is unexplained. The sample records over 30,000 clones, roughly 84% of which are singletons. In total, the top ten clones hold less than 2% of the sample. About this clone: The target of this receptor is not known. No base quality information exists; no much larger clone differs at one position.

As encoded in the germline V gene (reference sequence), CDR1 is SEHNR while CDR2 is FQNEAQ. Cut back by 5 bases and 3 bases, the V and J ends lie 11 bases apart. Spanning cysteine to phenylalanine, the CDR3 consists of 13 amino acids. Kept here is only the CDR3 DNA, which spans 39 bases and is read in frame from base 1. The clonotype was recovered from a human donor in good health. Sequencing was carried out using Siglec-9- CD8+ T cells sorted from blood. Explained via the paper, the cell subset or site label denotes: CD8 T cells lacking Siglec-9. Recombination joined TRBV7-9 with TRBJ2-7; no confident D gene assignment can be made. The sequenced DNA is TGTGCCAGCAGCCGGACCGACGACTACGAGCAGTACTTC. It specifies CASSRTDDYEQYF.